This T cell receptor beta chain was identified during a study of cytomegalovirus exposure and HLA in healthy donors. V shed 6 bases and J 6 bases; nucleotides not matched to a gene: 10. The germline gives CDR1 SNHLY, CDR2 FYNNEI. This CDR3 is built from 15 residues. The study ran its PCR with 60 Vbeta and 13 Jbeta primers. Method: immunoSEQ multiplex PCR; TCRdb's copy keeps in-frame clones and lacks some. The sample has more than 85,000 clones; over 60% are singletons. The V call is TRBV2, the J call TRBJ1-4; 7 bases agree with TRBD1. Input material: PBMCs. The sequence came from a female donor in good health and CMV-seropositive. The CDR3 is CASSPGQVYDEKLFF. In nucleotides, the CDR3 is TGTGCCAGCAGCCCAGGACAGGTTTATGATGAAAAACTGTTTTTT. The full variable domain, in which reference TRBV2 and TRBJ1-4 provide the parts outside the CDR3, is EPEVTQTPSHQVTQMGQEVILRCVPISNHLYFYWYRQILGQKVEFLVSFYNNEISEKSEIFDDQFSVERPDGSNFTLKIRSTKLEDSAMYFCASSPGQVYDEKLFFGSGTQLSVL.